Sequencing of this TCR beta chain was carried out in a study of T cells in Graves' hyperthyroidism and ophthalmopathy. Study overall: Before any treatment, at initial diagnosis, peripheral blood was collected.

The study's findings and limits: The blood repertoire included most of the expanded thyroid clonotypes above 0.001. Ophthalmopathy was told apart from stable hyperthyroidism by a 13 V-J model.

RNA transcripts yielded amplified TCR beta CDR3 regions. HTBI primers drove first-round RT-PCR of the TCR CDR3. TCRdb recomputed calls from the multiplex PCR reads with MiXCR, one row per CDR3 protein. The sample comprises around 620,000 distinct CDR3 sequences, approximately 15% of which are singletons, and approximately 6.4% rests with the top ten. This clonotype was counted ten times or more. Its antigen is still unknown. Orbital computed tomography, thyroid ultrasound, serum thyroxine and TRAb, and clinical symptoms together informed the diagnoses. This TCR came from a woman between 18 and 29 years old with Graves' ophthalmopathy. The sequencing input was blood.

For the CDR3, the DNA is TGCAGCGTTCCAGGGACAGGGGGCGCCGGGACTGAAGCTTTCTTT. Its protein is CSVPGTGGAGTEAFF. The V and J genes are TRBV29-1 and TRBJ1-1; 12 nucleotides align to TRBD1. J gave up 5 bases and V 5 bases, and 9 bases lay outside the gene matches. Looked up from germline, CDR1 is SQVTM and CDR2 is ANQGSEA. The CDR3 runs 15 residues. Combining the CDR3 with reference TRBV29-1 and TRBJ1-1 gives the whole variable domain SAVISQKPSRDICQRGTSLTIQCQVDSQVTMMFWYRQQPGQSLTLIATANQGSEATYESGFVIDKFPISRPNLTFSTLTVSNMSPEDSSIYLCSVPGTGGAGTEAFFGQGTRLTVV.